The sequence of this T cell receptor beta chain was determined in a study of T-cell memory formation after mild COVID-19. The CDR3 loop spans 13 amino acids. The V gene lost 7 bases and the J gene lost 1 base, with 11 bases spanning the gap. Per the germline V gene, CDR1 is SGHRS and CDR2 is YFSETQ. This clonotype was detected many times. TCRdb itself ran the 5' RACE reads through MiXCR, one entry per CDR3 protein. In the table there are more than 150,000 distinct CDR3 sequences, about a fifth of which are singletons. The V gene is TRBV5-1, the J gene TRBJ1-1; D gene ambiguous. This clonotype originated in an adult woman who had mild COVID-19 (a few samples of this study predate the infection). Cell type and time point are not known. Sequencing was carried out using PBMCs or a T cell subset sorted from them (not recorded which). CDR3 protein: CASRVDQNTEAFF. In DNA, the CDR3 is TGCGCCAGCCGAGTCGATCAGAACACTGAAGCTTTCTTT.